These 28 T cell receptor beta chains share one sample of origin, sequenced in a study of regulatory T cells in long-lasting Graves disease. With iRepertoire HTBI primers and Arm-PCR of CDR3 regions, TCR beta libraries were built. TCRdb reanalysed the multiplex PCR reads using MiXCR and keeps one entry per CDR3 protein. This table has some 600,000 distinct CDR3 sequences, around 15% appearing once. The time point was: newly diagnosed GD, antithyroid drugs for less than 3 months. The TCR library was prepared using RNA isolated from PBMCs. This same sample was also part of a study on T cells in Graves' hyperthyroidism and ophthalmopathy.

The starting material was peripheral blood mononuclear cells (PBMCs), obtained at new diagnosis, from a patient treated with antithyroid drugs. The receptors originated from a man between 18 and 35 years old with Graves disease.

This chain links TRBV2 with TRBJ2-5; 7 bases fit TRBD2. Germline CDR1 reads SNHLY; CDR2 reads FYNNEI. The J segment lost 5 bases and the V segment lost 7 bases, leaving 10 bases of the junction unmatched. The CDR3 sequence is 14 residues long. CDR3 coding DNA: TGTGCCAGCAATGGGGAGGGCCGCGGCGAGACCCAGTACTTC. The encoded protein is CASNGEGRGETQYF.

The rearrangement uses TRBV9 and TRBJ1-3; TRBD1 might be the D (5 bases). V lost 1 base and J lost 3, with 8 bases in between. In germline, CDR1 is SGDLS, CDR2 YYNGEE. The CDR3 length is 14 residues. The CDR3 DNA follows: TGTGCCAGCAGCGTACAGGGAGGTGGAAACACCATATATTTT. Protein sequence: CASSVQGGGNTIYF.

V is TRBV9 and J is TRBJ1-1; possible D gene TRBD1, 6 bases. This CDR3 has 15 residues. Germline CDR1 is SGDLS and CDR2 is YYNGEE. V was shortened by 0 bases and J by 1 base, with 10 bases between the two germline ends. The CDR3 DNA reads TGTGCCAGCAGCGTAGGTTGGGGGCCGAACACTGAAGCTTTCTTT. This codes for CASSVGWGPNTEAFF. The variable domain in full, completed from reference TRBV9 and TRBJ1-1, reads DSGVTQTPKHLITATGQRVTLRCSPRSGDLSVYWYQQSLDQGLQFLIQYYNGEERAKGNILERFSAQQFPDLHSELNLSSLELGDSALYFCASSVGWGPNTEAFFGQGTRLTVV.

This clonotype appeared many times. The V and J genes are TRBV7-9 and TRBJ1-1; TRBD1 might be the D (5 bases). Trimming took off 4 bases at V and 2 bases at J, with 11 bases between the two ends. CDR1 and CDR2 from the germline V gene are SEHNR and FQNEAQ (reference sequence). This CDR3 spans 14 amino acids. CDR3: CASSSPGTNTEAFF. The CDR3 bases are TGTGCCAGCAGCTCCCCCGGGACCAACACTGAAGCTTTCTTT.

This clonotype was recorded a few times. The rearrangement uses TRBV27 and TRBJ1-4; the match to TRBD1 covers 8 bases. CDR1 is MNHEY, CDR2 SMNVEV, per germline (reference sequence). The CDR3 is made up of 14 amino acids. J was trimmed by 8 bases and V by 6 bases; bases with no gene match: 8. This CDR3 is CASRRQGIWEKLFF. The CDR3 DNA is TGTGCCAGCAGACGACAGGGGATCTGGGAAAAACTGTTTTTT.

Worth noting for this clonotype: Being one base from a much bigger clone, this may be a read error. This chain links TRBV12-3 or TRBV12-4 with TRBJ1-3, with a tentative D call TRBD1 (5 bases). The CDR3 is made up of 14 amino acids. CDR3 sequence (DNA): TGTGCCAGCGGTTTTTCAGGGCGAGGAAACACCATATATTTT. Protein: CASGFSGRGNTIYF.

The rearrangement joins TRBV15 to TRBJ2-7; 8 bases line up with TRBD2. V gave up 5 bases and J gave up 4 bases; unmatched junction bases: 7. The CDR3 contains 14 residues. The V gene's germline CDR1 is LNHNV and CDR2 YYDKDF (reference sequence). This CDR3 is CATSRSGSGYEQYF. CDR3 nucleotide sequence: TGTGCCACCAGCCGCAGCGGGAGCGGTTACGAGCAGTACTTC.

The chain joins TRBV12-3 or TRBV12-4 to TRBJ1-1, with unresolved D. V was trimmed by 5 bases and J by 0 bases, leaving 10 bases between them. This CDR3 contains 14 residues. CDR3 residues: CASSPLILNTEAFF. As DNA, the CDR3 is TGTGCCAGCAGTCCGCTCATCCTGAACACTGAAGCTTTCTTT.

This clonotype has only a few counts. The J gene is TRBJ2-1, the V gene TRBV6-5; D is ambiguous. Germline loops: CDR1 MNHEY, CDR2 SVGAGI. The CDR3 spans 16 residues. V dropped 4 bases and J dropped 0 bases, with 13 bases sitting between them. CDR3 residues: CASSSASQSSYNEQFF. The CDR3 DNA sequence: TGTGCCAGCAGTTCCGCCAGTCAGAGCTCCTACAATGAGCAGTTCTTC.

This clonotype was detected ten times or more. The chain is built from TRBV20-1 and TRBJ2-1, with 9 bases aligning to TRBD2. V dropped 1 base and J dropped 5; count of bases not matched to a gene: 6. The CDR3 runs to 15 residues. CDR1 is DFQATT, CDR2 SNEGSKA, per germline (reference sequence). CDR3 sequence reads: CSARVGSGRNNEQFF. The CDR3 DNA reads as TGCAGTGCTAGAGTAGGAAGCGGGAGGAACAATGAGCAGTTCTTC.

This clonotype appeared many times. The chain couples TRBV12-3 or TRBV12-4 to TRBJ1-4; perhaps TRBD1 as D (5 bases). Trimming shortened V by 1 base and J by 0 bases, and 12 bases separated the two germline ends. This CDR3 region has 17 residues. This CDR3 reads CASSLGRVGSTNEKLFF. In nucleotides, the CDR3 is TGTGCCAGCAGTTTAGGCAGGGTTGGTTCAACTAATGAAAAACTGTTTTTT.

This chain links TRBV15 with TRBJ2-7, with a weak D call TRBD1 (7 bases). Germline V lookup: CDR1 LNHNV, CDR2 YYDKDF (reference sequence). The CDR3 has 16 residues. The germline V and J ends were trimmed by 3 bases and 0 bases, with 15 bases remaining between them. CDR3 nucleotide sequence: TGTGCCACCAGCAGGGTAGGAGGGACAGCCTCCTACGAGCAGTACTTC. As protein: CATSRVGGTASYEQYF.

This clonotype occurred many times. The rearrangement uses TRBV28 and TRBJ2-5; D is perhaps TRBD2 (5 bases). CDR3 length equals 16 residues. Germline V gene lookup returns CDR1 MDHEN and CDR2 SYDVKM. Trimming took off 0 bases at V and 2 bases at J, with 13 bases between the two ends. In nucleotides, the CDR3 is TGTGCCAGCAGTTTATGGATCGGGAAAGGGCAAGAGACCCAGTACTTC. Encoded protein: CASSLWIGKGQETQYF.

V and J are TRBV20-1 and TRBJ2-7; D not resolved. This CDR3 is 12 amino acids long. Germline CDR1 reads DFQATT; CDR2 reads SNEGSKA (reference sequence). V lost 6 bases to trimming and J lost 5 bases, with 14 bases between them. The CDR3 here is CSALRPADEQYF. In DNA, the CDR3 is TGCAGTGCCTTGAGACCGGCCGACGAGCAGTACTTC.

Regarding this clonotype: A read error may explain this, as a much larger clone is one base away. The chain couples TRBV5-1 to TRBJ2-7, with TRBD2 matching over 8 bases. The CDR3 has 14 residues. Germline V CDR1 and CDR2: SGHRS, YFSETQ. V lost 4 bases and J lost 9; bases outside the gene matches: 12. In DNA form, the CDR3 reads TGCGCCAGCAGCCCGACTAGCGACTGGGACGGGCAGTACTTC. Its translation is CASSPTSDWDGQYF.

This clonotype was seen only a few times. The chain joins TRBV19 to TRBJ2-2; TRBD1 matches at 7 bases. Trimming took 7 bases from V and 5 from J; bases not matched to a gene: 7. This CDR3 contains 14 residues. Per germline, CDR1 LNHDA and CDR2 SQIVND (reference sequence). The CDR3: CASTATGRTGELFF. The CDR3 nucleotides read TGTGCCAGTACCGCGACAGGGCGGACCGGGGAGCTGTTTTTT.

This clonotype was counted between two and nine times. The rearrangement uses TRBV5-1 and TRBJ1-4; D is undetermined. The V gene lost 4 bases and the J gene lost 0 bases, with 10 bases spanning the gap. CDR3 size: 15 residues. Germline CDR1 and CDR2: SGHRS and YFSETQ. CDR3 sequence reads: CASSLRLATNEKLFF. DNA for the CDR3: TGCGCCAGCAGCCTAAGACTGGCAACTAATGAAAAACTGTTTTTT.

This chain joins TRBV19 and TRBJ2-3; 7 bases line up with TRBD1. CDR3 length: 15 amino acids. V shed 6 bases, J shed 0 bases, and the junction held 6 bases outside the gene matches. The germline V gene encodes CDR1 LNHDA and CDR2 SQIVND (reference sequence). The CDR3 nucleotides read TGTGCCAGTAGCAACAGGGGATCTAGCACAGATACGCAGTATTTT. Protein product: CASSNRGSSTDTQYF.

This chain uses TRBV15 with TRBJ1-4; 7 bases match TRBD1. Germline CDR1 and CDR2: LNHNV and YYDKDF (reference sequence). The CDR3 is 16 residues long. V dropped 1 base and J dropped 2; count of bases not matched to a gene: 4. CDR3 in DNA: TGTGCCACCAGCAGAGGGGACAGCCCTACTAATGAAAAACTGTTTTTT. It translates to CATSRGDSPTNEKLFF. The whole variable domain, filled in from reference TRBV15 and TRBJ1-4, reads DAMVIQNPRYQVTQFGKPVTLSCSQTLNHNVMYWYQQKSSQAPKLLFHYYDKDFNNEADTPDNFQSRRPNTSFCFLDIRSPGLGDTAMYLCATSRGDSPTNEKLFFGSGTQLSVL.

In regard to this clonotype: A much larger clonotype is one base distant, so this may be a read error. This sequence joins TRBV5-1 and TRBJ1-1; 11 positions agree with TRBD1. The germline V gene has CDR1 SGHRS and CDR2 YFSETQ. The CDR3 totals 21 residues. J gave up 1 base and V 5 bases, and 22 bases lay outside the gene matches. CDR3 region: CASRGTGTGGLQGMQNTEAFF. CDR3 coding DNA: TGCGCCAGCAGGGGGACCGGGACAGGGGGTTTGCAAGGTATGCAGAACACTGAAGCTTTCTTT. Together with reference TRBV5-1 and TRBJ1-1, the CDR3 gives the full variable domain: KAGVTQTPRYLIKTRGQQVTLSCSPISGHRSVSWYQQTPGQGLQFLFEYFSETQRNKGNFPGRFSGRQFSNSRSEMNVSTLELGDSALYLCASRGTGTGGLQGMQNTEAFFGQGTRLTVV.

This clonotype has a handful of counts. The chain recombines TRBV7-6 with TRBJ1-5; D gene ambiguous. The CDR3 is 13 amino acids. The germline gives CDR1 SGHVS, CDR2 FNYEAQ. Between the trimmed V and J ends, which lost 1 base and 4 bases, there was a span of 5 bases. The CDR3 region is CASSLDDNQPQHF. CDR3 DNA: TGTGCCAGCAGCTTAGATGATAATCAGCCCCAGCATTTT.

This clonotype came up a few times. This chain connects TRBV20-1 to TRBJ2-7; 9 nucleotides agree with TRBD1. V shed 0 bases, J shed 2 bases, and the junction held 2 bases outside the gene matches. This CDR3 spans 14 amino acids. The V gene's germline CDR1 is DFQATT and CDR2 SNEGSKA (reference sequence). The CDR3: CSARDGTGTYEQYF. The CDR3 region has the DNA TGCAGTGCTAGAGATGGGACAGGGACCTACGAGCAGTACTTC.

Ten or more counts support this clonotype. The rearrangement links TRBV20-1 to TRBJ2-1, with 13 bases identical to TRBD2. Germline assignment: CDR1 DFQATT and CDR2 SNEGSKA (reference sequence). Trimming took 2 bases from V and 4 from J; bases not matched to a gene: 2. CDR3 length: 15 residues. This chain's CDR3 is CSARSGLAGYNEQFF. In nucleotides, the CDR3 is TGCAGTGCTAGATCGGGACTAGCGGGGTACAATGAGCAGTTCTTC.

The chain employs TRBV3-1 and TRBJ2-5; no reliable D call. The CDR3 consists of 16 residues. CDR1 is LGHDT, CDR2 YNNKEL, per germline (reference sequence). V dropped 0 bases and J dropped 2 bases, with 13 bases sitting between them. The CDR3 sequence: CASSQEGGTEQETQYF. The DNA for the CDR3 is TGTGCCAGCAGCCAAGAAGGTGGAACGGAACAAGAGACCCAGTACTTC.

In its sample, this clonotype was seen a few times. This may arise from a read error, as a much more abundant clone is one base away. The chain has TRBV12-3 or TRBV12-4 and TRBJ2-1; 8 bases match TRBD2. The CDR3 has 14 amino acids. CDR3 sequence: CASSFSTSGNERFF. In nucleotides, the CDR3 is TGTGCCAGCAGTTTCAGCACTAGCGGCAATGAGCGGTTCTTC.

This clonotype came up a few times. V and J are TRBV7-9 and TRBJ2-2, with D perhaps matching TRBD1 (5 bases). The germline V gene encodes CDR1 SEHNR and CDR2 FQNEAQ (reference sequence). This CDR3 is 14 amino acids long. V was clipped by 1 base and J by 5 bases, with 8 bases between them. For the CDR3, the DNA is TGTGCCAGCAGCTTAGTCCAGGGTACCGGGGAGCTGTTTTTT. It is translated as CASSLVQGTGELFF.

The chain links TRBV20-1 to TRBJ1-2; D gene unclear. V was trimmed by 0 bases and J by 2 bases, leaving 13 bases between them. Germline loops: CDR1 DFQATT, CDR2 SNEGSKA (reference sequence). The CDR3 runs to 15 residues. As DNA, the CDR3 is TGCAGTGCTAGAGATGTAACCCAGATAAACTATGGCTACACCTTC. It codes for CSARDVTQINYGYTF.

In this sample, this clonotype turned up many times. V and J are TRBV27 and TRBJ2-1, with 13 bases matching TRBD2. The germline CDR1 and CDR2 sequences are MNHEY and SMNVEV (reference sequence). This CDR3 is 17 amino acids long. After removal of 1 base from V and 2 bases from J, the junction contained 2 bases not matched to a gene. CDR3 DNA sequence: TGTGCCAGCAGTTTATTTGGACTAGCGGGAGCCTACAATGAGCAGTTCTTC. Protein sequence: CASSLFGLAGAYNEQFF.